Here is one T cell receptor beta chain with its context. This record comes from a study of CD8 T cells in Susac syndrome. Sequencing of TCR beta, carried out with a high-throughput approach, was applied to CD8+ and CD4+ T cells from the blood. Random hexamers were used to reverse transcribe the RNA input (roughly 0.5 to 1 ug). MiXCR, applied by TCRdb to the immunoSEQ multiplex PCR reads, yields one record per CDR3 protein. The data hold over 95,000 distinct CDR3 sequences, with 80% to 95% observed a single time. Looked up from germline, CDR1 is SGHRS and CDR2 is YFSETQ. J lost 0 bases, V lost 4 bases, and 3 bases had no gene match. The CDR3 loop spans 16 amino acids.

This receptor was taken from a human donor in good health. Sequences were obtained from CD4+ T cells from PBMCs. The rearrangement uses TRBV5-1 and TRBJ2-1, with 11 nucleotides matching TRBD2. Here the CDR3 reads CASSKGLADSYNEQFF. The CDR3 coding sequence is TGCGCCAGCAGCAAGGGACTAGCGGACTCCTACAATGAGCAGTTCTTC.